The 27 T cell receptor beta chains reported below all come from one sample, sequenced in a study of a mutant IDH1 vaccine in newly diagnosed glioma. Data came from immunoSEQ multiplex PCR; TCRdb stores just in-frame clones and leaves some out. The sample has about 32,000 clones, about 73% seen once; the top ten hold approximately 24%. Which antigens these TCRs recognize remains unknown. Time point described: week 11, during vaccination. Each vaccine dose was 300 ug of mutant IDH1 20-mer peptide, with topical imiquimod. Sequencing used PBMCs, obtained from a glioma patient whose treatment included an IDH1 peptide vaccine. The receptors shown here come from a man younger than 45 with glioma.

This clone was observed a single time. In DNA, the CDR3 is TGTGCCATCAGTGCTTCATGGACAGGGGGCGAGAATGAAAAACTGTTTTTT. It yields the protein CAISASWTGGENEKLFF. The rearrangement uses TRBV10-3 and TRBJ1-4; 11 positions agree with TRBD1. This CDR3 is 17 amino acids long. The V segment lost 4 bases and the J segment 5 bases; nucleotides outside the gene matches: 9. Germline-derived CDR1 and CDR2 are ENHRY and SYGVKD.

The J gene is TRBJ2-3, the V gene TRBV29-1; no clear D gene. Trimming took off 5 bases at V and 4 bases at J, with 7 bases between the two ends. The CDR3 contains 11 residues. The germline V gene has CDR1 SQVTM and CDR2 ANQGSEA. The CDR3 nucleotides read TGCAGCGTTCGAGCCCCAGATACGCAGTATTTT. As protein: CSVRAPDTQYF.

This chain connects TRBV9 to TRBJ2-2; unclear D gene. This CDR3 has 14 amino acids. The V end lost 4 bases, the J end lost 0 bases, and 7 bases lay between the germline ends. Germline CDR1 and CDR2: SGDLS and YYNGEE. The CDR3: CASSSRPNTGELFF. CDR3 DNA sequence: TGTGCCAGCAGCTCCCGACCGAACACCGGGGAGCTGTTTTTT.

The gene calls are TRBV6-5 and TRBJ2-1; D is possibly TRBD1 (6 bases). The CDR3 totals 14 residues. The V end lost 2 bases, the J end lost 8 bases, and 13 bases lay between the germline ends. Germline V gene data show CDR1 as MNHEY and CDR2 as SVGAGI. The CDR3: CASSYVGAVDEQFF. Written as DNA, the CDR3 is TGTGCCAGCAGTTACGTGGGGGCGGTCGATGAGCAGTTCTTC.

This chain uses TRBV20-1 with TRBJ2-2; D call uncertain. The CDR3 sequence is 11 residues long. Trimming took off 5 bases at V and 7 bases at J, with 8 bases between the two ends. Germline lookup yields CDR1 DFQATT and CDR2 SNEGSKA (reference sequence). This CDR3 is CSALSVGELFF. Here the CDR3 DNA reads TGCAGTGCTCTCTCCGTCGGGGAGCTGTTTTTT.

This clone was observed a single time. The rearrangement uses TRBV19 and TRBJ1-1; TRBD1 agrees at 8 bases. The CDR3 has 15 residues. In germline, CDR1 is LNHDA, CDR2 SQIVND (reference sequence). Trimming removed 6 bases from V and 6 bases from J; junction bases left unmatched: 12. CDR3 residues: CASRPVAGGKAEAFF. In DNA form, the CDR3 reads TGTGCCAGTAGACCCGTAGCAGGGGGCAAAGCTGAAGCTTTCTTT.

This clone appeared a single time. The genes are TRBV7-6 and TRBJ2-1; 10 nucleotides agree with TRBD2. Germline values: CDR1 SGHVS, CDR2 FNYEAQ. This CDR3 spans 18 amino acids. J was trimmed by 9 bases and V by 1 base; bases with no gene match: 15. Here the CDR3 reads CASSLGVRASGSIGEQFF. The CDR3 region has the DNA TGTGCCAGCAGCTTAGGGGTTCGGGCTAGCGGGAGTATAGGTGAGCAGTTCTTC.

The CDR3 DNA is TGCGCCAGCAGCTTGTACGGGACGGAAGAAGAGACCCAGTACTTC. It specifies CASSLYGTEEETQYF. The gene calls are TRBV5-1 and TRBJ2-5, with D perhaps being TRBD1 or TRBD2 (5 bases each). Trimming took 1 base from V and 3 from J, leaving 13 bases between them. Germline V gene lookup returns CDR1 SGHRS and CDR2 YFSETQ. CDR3 length: 15 residues.

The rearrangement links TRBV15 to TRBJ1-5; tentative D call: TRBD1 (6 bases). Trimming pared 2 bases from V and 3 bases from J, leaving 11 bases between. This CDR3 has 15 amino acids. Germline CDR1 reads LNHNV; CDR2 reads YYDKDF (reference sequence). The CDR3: CATSRPGHYNQPQHF. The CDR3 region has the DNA TGTGCCACCAGCAGACCGGGACACTACAATCAGCCCCAGCATTTT.

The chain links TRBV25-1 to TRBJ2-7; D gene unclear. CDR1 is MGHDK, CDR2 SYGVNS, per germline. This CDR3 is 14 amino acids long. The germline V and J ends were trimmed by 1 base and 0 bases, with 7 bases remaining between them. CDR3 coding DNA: TGTGCCAGCAGTGAATTTGGTTTCTCCTACGAGCAGTACTTC. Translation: CASSEFGFSYEQYF.

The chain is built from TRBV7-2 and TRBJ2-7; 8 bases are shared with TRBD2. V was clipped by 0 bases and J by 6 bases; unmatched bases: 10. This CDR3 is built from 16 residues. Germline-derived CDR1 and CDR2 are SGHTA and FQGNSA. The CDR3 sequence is CASSLARGAHSAEQYF. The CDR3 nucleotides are TGTGCCAGCAGCTTAGCGCGGGGGGCGCATTCAGCCGAGCAGTACTTC.

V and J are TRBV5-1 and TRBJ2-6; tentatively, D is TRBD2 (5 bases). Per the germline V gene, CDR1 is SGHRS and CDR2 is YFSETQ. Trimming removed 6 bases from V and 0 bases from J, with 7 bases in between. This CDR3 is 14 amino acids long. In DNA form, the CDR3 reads TGCGCCAGCATGGGGAGCTCTGGGGCCAACGTCCTGACTTTC. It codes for CASMGSSGANVLTF. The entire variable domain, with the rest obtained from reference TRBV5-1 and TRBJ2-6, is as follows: KAGVTQTPRYLIKTRGQQVTLSCSPISGHRSVSWYQQTPGQGLQFLFEYFSETQRNKGNFPGRFSGRQFSNSRSEMNVSTLELGDSALYLCASMGSSGANVLTFGAGSRLTVL.

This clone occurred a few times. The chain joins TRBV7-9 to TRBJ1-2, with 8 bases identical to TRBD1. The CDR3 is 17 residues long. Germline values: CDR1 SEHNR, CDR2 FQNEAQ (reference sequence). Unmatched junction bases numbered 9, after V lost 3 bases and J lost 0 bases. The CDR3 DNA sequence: TGTGCCAGCAGCTTTCCGACAGGGGAAGGAGCTAACTATGGCTACACCTTC. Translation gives CASSFPTGEGANYGYTF.

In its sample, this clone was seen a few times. CDR3 nucleotide sequence: TGTGCCTGGAGTGTTAAGGGGTCAAGGGAGCTGTTTTTT. Its translation is CAWSVKGSRELFF. The chain uses TRBV30 and TRBJ2-2; a possible D gene is TRBD1 (5 bases). CDR3 length: 13 residues. V gave up 0 bases and J gave up 9 bases, with 11 bases separating them. The germline CDR1 and CDR2 sequences are GTSNPN and SVGIG (reference sequence).

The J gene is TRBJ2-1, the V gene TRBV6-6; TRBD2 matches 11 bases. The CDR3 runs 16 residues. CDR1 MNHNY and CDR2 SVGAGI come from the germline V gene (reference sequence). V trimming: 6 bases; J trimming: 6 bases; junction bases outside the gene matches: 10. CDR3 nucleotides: TGTGCCAGCAGCCGATCTAGCGGGGGGATGGCCAATGAGCAGTTCTTC. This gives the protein CASSRSSGGMANEQFF.

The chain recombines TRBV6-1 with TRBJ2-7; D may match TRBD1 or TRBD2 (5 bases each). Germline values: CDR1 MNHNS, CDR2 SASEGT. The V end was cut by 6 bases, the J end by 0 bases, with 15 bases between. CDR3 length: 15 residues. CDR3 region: CASRDSGTISYEQYF. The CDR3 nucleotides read TGTGCCAGCAGGGATTCCGGGACGATCTCCTACGAGCAGTACTTC.

The CDR3 DNA is TGTGCCAGCAGTTACTCGGGGTCAACTAATGAAAAACTGTTTTTT. The encoded protein is CASSYSGSTNEKLFF. The chain employs TRBV6-5 and TRBJ1-4; D remains ambiguous. The CDR3 totals 15 residues. Germline CDR1 is MNHEY and CDR2 is SVGAGI. Trimming removed 0 bases at V and 0 bases at J, with 5 bases between.

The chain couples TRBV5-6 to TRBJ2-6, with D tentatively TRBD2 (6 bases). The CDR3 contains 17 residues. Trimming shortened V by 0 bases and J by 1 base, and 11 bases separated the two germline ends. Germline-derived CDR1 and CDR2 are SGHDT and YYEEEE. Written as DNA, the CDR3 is TGTGCCAGCAGCTTGGAGCCCGGAGGGTCTGGGGCCAACGTCCTGACTTTC. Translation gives CASSLEPGGSGANVLTF.

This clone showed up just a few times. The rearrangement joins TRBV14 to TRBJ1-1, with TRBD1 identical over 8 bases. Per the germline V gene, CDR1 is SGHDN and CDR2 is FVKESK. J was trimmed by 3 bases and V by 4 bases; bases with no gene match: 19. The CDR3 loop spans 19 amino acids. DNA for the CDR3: TGTGCCAGCAGCCGAACCTCAGGGGGCGATGCCAATCTCCACACTGAAGCTTTCTTT. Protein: CASSRTSGGDANLHTEAFF.

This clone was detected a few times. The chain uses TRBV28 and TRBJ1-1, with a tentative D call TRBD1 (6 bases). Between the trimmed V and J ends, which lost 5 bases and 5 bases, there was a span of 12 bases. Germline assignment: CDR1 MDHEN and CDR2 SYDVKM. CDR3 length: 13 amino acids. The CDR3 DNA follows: TGTGCCAGCAGTGTAACAGGGCAGACTGAAGCTTTCTTT. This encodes CASSVTGQTEAFF.

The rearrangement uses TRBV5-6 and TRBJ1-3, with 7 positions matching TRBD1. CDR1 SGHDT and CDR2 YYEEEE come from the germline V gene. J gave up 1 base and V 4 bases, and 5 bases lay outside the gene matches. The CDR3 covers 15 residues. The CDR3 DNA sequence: TGTGCCAGCAGCGCCCAGACAGGGTCTGGAAACACCATATATTTT. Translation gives CASSAQTGSGNTIYF.

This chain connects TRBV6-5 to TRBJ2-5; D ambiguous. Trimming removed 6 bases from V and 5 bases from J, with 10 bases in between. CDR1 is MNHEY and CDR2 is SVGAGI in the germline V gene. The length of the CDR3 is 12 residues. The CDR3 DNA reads TGTGCCAGCAGAACAGAAGGGGAGACCCAGTACTTC. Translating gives CASRTEGETQYF.

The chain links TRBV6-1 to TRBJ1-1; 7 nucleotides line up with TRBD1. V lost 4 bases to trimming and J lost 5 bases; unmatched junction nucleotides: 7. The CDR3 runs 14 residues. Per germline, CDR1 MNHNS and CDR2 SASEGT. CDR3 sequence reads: CASSVRDSRTEAFF. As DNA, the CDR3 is TGTGCCAGCAGTGTACGGGACAGTAGAACTGAAGCTTTCTTT.

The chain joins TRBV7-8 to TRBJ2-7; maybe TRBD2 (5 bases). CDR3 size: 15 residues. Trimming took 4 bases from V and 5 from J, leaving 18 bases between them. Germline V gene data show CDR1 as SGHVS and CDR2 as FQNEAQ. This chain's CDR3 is CASSSTAGVSDEQYF. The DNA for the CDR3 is TGTGCCAGCAGCTCCACGGCGGGCGTTTCAGACGAGCAGTACTTC.

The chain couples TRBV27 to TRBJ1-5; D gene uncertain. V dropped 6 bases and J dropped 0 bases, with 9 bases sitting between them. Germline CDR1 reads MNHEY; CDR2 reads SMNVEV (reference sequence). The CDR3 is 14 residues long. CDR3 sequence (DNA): TGTGCCAGCAGATTAGCTTATAGCAATCAGCCCCAGCATTTT. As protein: CASRLAYSNQPQHF.

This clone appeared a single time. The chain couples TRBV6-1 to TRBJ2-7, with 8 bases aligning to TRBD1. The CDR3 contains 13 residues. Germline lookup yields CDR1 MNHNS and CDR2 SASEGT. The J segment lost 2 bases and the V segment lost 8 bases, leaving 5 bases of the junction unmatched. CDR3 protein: CASSGTGTYEQYF. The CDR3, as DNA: TGTGCCAGCTCCGGGACAGGAACCTACGAGCAGTACTTC.

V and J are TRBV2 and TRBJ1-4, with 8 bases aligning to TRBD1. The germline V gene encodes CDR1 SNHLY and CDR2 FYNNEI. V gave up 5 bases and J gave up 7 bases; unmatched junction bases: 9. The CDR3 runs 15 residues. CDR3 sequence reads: CASSSAGTGGEKLFF. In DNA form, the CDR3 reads TGTGCCAGCAGTTCAGCCGGGACAGGCGGTGAAAAACTGTTTTTT. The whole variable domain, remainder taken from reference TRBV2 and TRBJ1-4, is EPEVTQTPSHQVTQMGQEVILRCVPISNHLYFYWYRQILGQKVEFLVSFYNNEISEKSEIFDDQFSVERPDGSNFTLKIRSTKLEDSAMYFCASSSAGTGGEKLFFGSGTQLSVL.